The next 17 T cell receptor beta chains were all read from a single sample in a study of T cells in Graves' hyperthyroidism and ophthalmopathy. The CDR3 regions of TCR beta were amplified from RNA transcripts. Using the HTBI primer set, a first-round RT-PCR was run on the TCR CDR3. A single record per CDR3 protein comes from TCRdb applying MiXCR to the multiplex PCR reads. This table holds almost 500,000 distinct CDR3 sequences, 20% to 25% found once. Sample: blood. Every receptor here comes from a woman between 65 and 79 years old with Graves' ophthalmopathy.

J is TRBJ2-3 and V is TRBV5-1; TRBD1 matches at 9 bases. Germline V gene data show CDR1 as SGHRS and CDR2 as YFSETQ. With V trimmed by 5 bases and J by 0 bases, 4 bases remained unmatched. The CDR3 length is 15 residues. CDR3 loop: CASRQGAYSTDTQYF. DNA for the CDR3: TGCGCCAGCAGACAGGGGGCATATAGCACAGATACGCAGTATTTT.

V and J are TRBV5-1 and TRBJ2-7; 10 bases fit TRBD1. J was trimmed by 3 bases and V by 2 bases; bases with no gene match: 5. The CDR3 totals 15 residues. Germline CDR1 reads SGHRS; CDR2 reads YFSETQ. CDR3 DNA: TGCGCCAGCAGCTTACACGGGACAGGGGTCTACGAGCAGTACTTC. The encoded protein is CASSLHGTGVYEQYF.

The chain recombines TRBV20-1 with TRBJ2-7, with TRBD2 matching 8 bases. The CDR3 totals 14 residues. The junction had 4 bases not matched to a gene; V was cut back by 1 base and J by 2 bases. Per the germline V gene, CDR1 is DFQATT and CDR2 is SNEGSKA (reference sequence). This CDR3 reads CSARVLAGPYEQYF. CDR3 nucleotides: TGCAGTGCTAGAGTTCTAGCGGGTCCCTACGAGCAGTACTTC.

This clonotype has just a few counts. The chain links TRBV7-9 to TRBJ2-6; a weak D match, TRBD1 (6 bases). The CDR3 totals 15 residues. In germline, CDR1 is SEHNR, CDR2 FQNEAQ (reference sequence). With 3 bases removed from V and 2 bases from J, the gap between germline ends came to 8 bases. In DNA form, the CDR3 reads TGTGCCAGCAGCTTGAAGGGGGCTGGGGCCAACGTCCTGACTTTC. It is translated as CASSLKGAGANVLTF. Full variable domain (rest looked up from reference TRBV7-9 and TRBJ2-6): DTGVSQNPRHKITKRGQNVTFRCDPISEHNRLYWYRQTLGQGPEFLTYFQNEAQLEKSRLLSDRFSAERPKGSFSTLEIQRTEQGDSAMYLCASSLKGAGANVLTFGAGSRLTVL.

The CDR3 sequence: CASSPISGLLIYEQYF. CDR3 coding DNA: TGTGCCAGCAGCCCAATCTCGGGACTGCTGATCTACGAGCAGTACTTC. J is TRBJ2-7 and V is TRBV6-2 or TRBV6-3; D perhaps matches TRBD2 (6 bases). CDR1 and CDR2 (germline): MNHEY, SVGEGT. This CDR3 comprises 16 residues. V lost 6 bases, J lost 3 bases, and 21 bases lay in between.

This clonotype was found many times. CDR3 protein: CASSLGDSYNEQFF. In DNA form, the CDR3 reads TGCGCCAGCAGCTTGGGAGACAGTTACAATGAGCAGTTCTTC. V usage is TRBV5-1 and J usage is TRBJ2-1; a weak D match, TRBD1 (5 bases). Trimming removed 0 bases from V and 4 bases from J, with 8 bases in between. The CDR3 sequence is 14 residues long. Germline V gene lookup returns CDR1 SGHRS and CDR2 YFSETQ.

This clonotype showed up just a few times. The CDR3 sequence is CSARLAGSNTGELFF. The CDR3, as DNA: TGCAGTGCTAGATTAGCGGGGTCGAACACCGGGGAGCTGTTTTTT. The chain carries TRBV20-1 and TRBJ2-2, with 8 positions matching TRBD2. J gave up 0 bases and V 2 bases, and 2 bases lay outside the gene matches. The CDR3 extends over 15 amino acids. The germline CDR1 and CDR2 sequences are DFQATT and SNEGSKA (reference sequence).

This sequence joins TRBV28 and TRBJ1-4, with 7 nucleotides matching TRBD1. Trimming took 3 bases from V and 4 from J; bases not matched to a gene: 2. Germline V gene lookup returns CDR1 MDHEN and CDR2 SYDVKM. The CDR3 has 14 residues. The CDR3: CASSFGQVNEKLFF. CDR3 nucleotide sequence: TGTGCCAGCAGTTTCGGACAGGTTAATGAAAAACTGTTTTTT. The whole variable domain, remainder taken from reference TRBV28 and TRBJ1-4, is DVKVTQSSRYLVKRTGEKVFLECVQDMDHENMFWYRQDPGLGLRLIYFSYDVKMKEKGDIPEGYSVSREKKERFSLILESASTNQTSMYLCASSFGQVNEKLFFGSGTQLSVL.

This clonotype turned up a few times. The chain couples TRBV7-2 to TRBJ1-1, with D possibly being TRBD1 (6 bases). The CDR3 sequence is 14 residues long. Trimming took 5 bases from V and 5 from J, leaving 15 bases between them. In germline, CDR1 is SGHTA, CDR2 FQGNSA. CDR3 DNA sequence: TGTGCCAGCAGCAAATCACAGGGAGGGACTGAAGCTTTCTTT. Translation: CASSKSQGGTEAFF.

The gene calls are TRBV5-8 and TRBJ2-7; D may be TRBD1 or TRBD2 (7 bases each). Germline assignment: CDR1 SGHTS and CDR2 YDEGEE. Trimming pared 1 base from V and 2 bases from J, leaving 13 bases between. The CDR3 is 15 residues long. The CDR3 DNA is TGTGCCAGCAGCTTGACAGGGGAGGGGCCCTACGAGCAGTACTTC. This codes for CASSLTGEGPYEQYF.

This clonotype came up many times. This chain joins TRBV6-2 or TRBV6-3 and TRBJ2-2; 7 bases map to TRBD1. Germline lookup yields CDR1 MNHEY and CDR2 SVGEGT. Trimming cost V 4 bases and J 1 base; bases outside gene matches: 3. The length of the CDR3 is 15 residues. The chain's CDR3 is CASSWGQLNTGELFF. DNA of the CDR3: TGTGCCAGCAGTTGGGGACAGTTGAACACCGGGGAGCTGTTTTTT.

The genes are TRBV6-1 and TRBJ2-5, with TRBD1 matching 9 bases. J was trimmed by 12 bases and V by 10 bases; bases with no gene match: 15. CDR1 MNHNS and CDR2 SASEGT come from the germline V gene. This CDR3 has 13 amino acids. CDR3 bases: TGTGCCACGCGGACAGGGGATCTTATCAGTGAGTACTTC. Its translation: CATRTGDLISEYF.

J is TRBJ2-7 and V is TRBV20-1; a possible D gene is TRBD1 (6 bases). The germline gives CDR1 DFQATT, CDR2 SNEGSKA (reference sequence). This CDR3 has 14 residues. V was clipped by 2 bases and J by 0 bases, with 11 bases between them. CDR3: CSARMSGDSYEQYF. Here the CDR3 DNA reads TGCAGTGCTAGAATGTCAGGGGACTCCTACGAGCAGTACTTC.

The chain carries TRBV5-1 and TRBJ2-5, with D possibly TRBD1 on 5 matching bases. The length of the CDR3 is 14 residues. Germline V lookup: CDR1 SGHRS, CDR2 YFSETQ. Trimming cost V 1 base and J 4 bases, with 11 bases left between them. The CDR3 bases are TGCGCCAGCAGCTTGTTCAGGGCGCGAGAGACCCAGTACTTC. It yields the protein CASSLFRARETQYF.

This clonotype came up a few times. This sequence joins TRBV7-9 and TRBJ1-1; the match to TRBD1 covers 10 bases. Losses at the gene ends were 5 bases for V and 11 bases for J; bases not matched to a gene: 11. The CDR3 length is 14 residues. Germline V gene data show CDR1 as SEHNR and CDR2 as FQNEAQ (reference sequence). The CDR3 spells CASSQPGTGESAFF. The CDR3 DNA reads as TGTGCCAGCAGCCAGCCGGGGACAGGGGAATCGGCTTTCTTT.

This clonotype came up once. V usage is TRBV6-2 or TRBV6-3 and J usage is TRBJ2-5, with D perhaps matching TRBD1 (7 bases). Germline V gene data show CDR1 as MNHEY and CDR2 as SVGEGT. The ends were cut back, 5 bases at V and 5 bases at J, with 15 bases in the middle. This CDR3 has 14 residues. CDR3 amino acids: CASSVGGGEETQYF. The CDR3, as DNA: TGTGCCAGCAGTGTAGGAGGGGGCGAGGAGACCCAGTACTTC.

The gene calls are TRBV3-1 and TRBJ2-7; 9 nucleotides align to TRBD2. Per the germline V gene, CDR1 is LGHDT and CDR2 is YNNKEL (reference sequence). Trimming removed 2 bases from V and 9 bases from J; junction bases left unmatched: 8. The CDR3 spans 14 residues. CDR3 sequence reads: CASSQLTSGLRQYF. The CDR3 coding sequence is TGTGCCAGCAGCCAACTGACTAGCGGTCTTAGGCAGTACTTC.